The next 16 T cell receptor beta chains were all read from a single sample in a study of cytomegalovirus exposure and HLA in healthy donors (TCRdb year 2017). The library was obtained by the immunoSEQ multiplex PCR assay. The multiplex PCR relied on a mix of 60 forward primers for TCR Vbeta segments and 13 reverse primers for TCR Jbeta segments. As stored in TCRdb, this immuneACCESS dataset retains in-frame rearrangements with V and J assigned. A fraction of the clones does not appear; measured against another copy, unresolved V genes explain less than half of the discrepancy, and the remainder lacks a known reason. This sample lists 90,000 to 110,000 clones; under 85% were detected once. The top ten constitute over 7.5% of the sample. Sample: PBMCs. The receptors were sampled from a man aged 40-50 years in good health and CMV-seronegative.

This clone was seen more than once but under ten times. This sequence joins TRBV28 and TRBJ1-6; the D gene is possibly TRBD1 (5 bases). V shed 8 bases and J shed 0 bases, with 11 bases lying between them. The CDR3 is 15 amino acids. Germline CDR1 MDHEN, CDR2 SYDVKM. CDR3 sequence (DNA): TGTGCCAGCCGGGGGGAAGGCTCCTATAATTCACCCCTCCACTTT. Its translation is CASRGEGSYNSPLHF.

This clone appeared once. This chain uses TRBV6-4 with TRBJ1-6, with 8 positions matching TRBD1. The CDR3 is made up of 13 amino acids. Germline V lookup: CDR1 MRHNA, CDR2 SNTAGT. V lost 3 bases, J lost 9 bases, and 1 base stayed unmatched. The CDR3 here is CASSEQGGSPLHF. The DNA of the CDR3 is TGTGCCAGCAGTGAACAGGGGGGTTCACCCCTCCACTTT.

This chain joins TRBV4-3 and TRBJ2-2; 7 positions agree with TRBD1. Per the germline V gene, CDR1 is LGHNA and CDR2 is YSLEER. This CDR3 is 14 amino acids long. V dropped 3 bases and J dropped 8; count of bases not matched to a gene: 6. The CDR3, as DNA: TGCGCCAGCAGCCAGCAGGCAGGGGGAGGGGAGCTGTTTTTT. Translation: CASSQQAGGGELFF.

This chain connects TRBV7-2 to TRBJ2-3, with 11 positions matching TRBD2. The CDR3 consists of 18 residues. Germline CDR1 reads SGHTA; CDR2 reads FQGNSA. Trimming cost V 5 bases and J 2 bases; bases outside gene matches: 12. CDR3 protein: CASSPRVSGGGNTDTQYF. The DNA of the CDR3 is TGTGCCAGCAGCCCGAGGGTTAGCGGGGGGGGAAACACAGATACGCAGTATTTT.

The rearrangement uses TRBV27 and TRBJ2-1; 14 bases fit TRBD2. V lost 5 bases, J lost 7 bases, and 10 bases stayed unmatched. The CDR3 contains 17 residues. Germline-derived CDR1 and CDR2 are MNHEY and SMNVEV (reference sequence). The CDR3 loop reads CASSQRLAGGPRNEQFF. The CDR3 region has the DNA TGTGCCAGCAGTCAAAGACTAGCGGGGGGGCCTCGGAATGAGCAGTTCTTC.

This clone was counted only a few times. The chain has TRBV5-8 and TRBJ2-7; D possibly corresponds to TRBD2 (7 bases). Germline assignment: CDR1 SGHTS and CDR2 YDEGEE. The CDR3 totals 16 residues. Trimming took off 1 base at V and 6 bases at J, with 20 bases between the two ends. The CDR3 bases are TGTGCCAGCAGCTTGCAAGCTTTAGGGGGGGGAAGCGAGCAGTACTTC. Protein sequence: CASSLQALGGGSEQYF.

The gene calls are TRBV6-5 and TRBJ1-1, with a possible D match to TRBD1 (5 bases). Germline values: CDR1 MNHEY, CDR2 SVGAGI. Deletions cut 2 bases from V and 1 base from J, with 8 bases between. There are 14 residues in the CDR3. DNA of the CDR3: TGTGCCAGCAGTTACGGCCAGGGGAACACTGAAGCTTTCTTT. As protein: CASSYGQGNTEAFF.

This clone was seen more than once but under ten times. The CDR3 DNA sequence: TGTGCCAGCTCTGTCCTACAGGGACCCTACGAGCAGTACTTC. It codes for CASSVLQGPYEQYF. V gene TRBV18 combines with J gene TRBJ2-7, with TRBD1 as a possible D gene (6 bases). The germline V gene encodes CDR1 KGHSH and CDR2 LQKENI. Trimming pared 6 bases from V and 2 bases from J, leaving 14 bases between. This CDR3 has 14 amino acids.

This rearrangement joins TRBV18 to TRBJ2-3; possible D gene TRBD1, 5 bases. The CDR3 is made up of 12 amino acids. V lost 5 bases, J lost 4 bases, and 7 bases lay in between. The germline V gene encodes CDR1 KGHSH and CDR2 LQKENI. The CDR3 reads CASSSTADTQYF. The CDR3 DNA follows: TGTGCCAGCTCATCGACAGCAGATACGCAGTATTTT.

Comment on this clone: The junction differs from germline at one of its ends, possibly a read error. V is TRBV5-3 and J is TRBJ1-2; 8 bases are shared with TRBD1. TRBV5-3 is labeled an ORF, and its function is uncertain. The CDR3 has 14 amino acids. The CDR3 DNA reads as TGTGCCAGAAGCTTGGCCACGGACAGGGCTGGCTACCCCTTC. Translation gives CARSLATDRAGYPF.

This clone was seen only a few times. J is TRBJ2-3 and V is TRBV29-1; 7 bases map to TRBD2. With V trimmed by 6 bases and J by 2 bases, 8 bases remained unmatched. The CDR3 is made up of 14 amino acids. CDR1 and CDR2 (germline): SQVTM, ANQGSEA. The DNA for the CDR3 is TGCAGCGTCGCGCGGGGGACGGCCACAGATACGCAGTATTTT. This sequence encodes CSVARGTATDTQYF.

The genes are TRBV2 and TRBJ1-1, with no clear D. Trimming removed 4 bases at V and 5 bases at J, with 14 bases between. This CDR3 comprises 14 residues. Germline V gene lookup returns CDR1 SNHLY and CDR2 FYNNEI. This CDR3 reads CASSGPSTETEAFF. For the CDR3, the DNA is TGTGCCAGCAGTGGACCCTCTACGGAGACTGAAGCTTTCTTT.

The J gene is TRBJ2-7, the V gene TRBV4-3, with 8 bases fitting TRBD1. V lost 2 bases, J lost 4 bases, and 13 bases stayed unmatched. The length of the CDR3 is 17 residues. Germline assignment: CDR1 LGHNA and CDR2 YSLEER. CDR3 sequence (DNA): TGCGCCAGCAGCCAACTACATGGGGGACAGGTAGTATACGAGCAGTACTTC. It codes for CASSQLHGGQVVYEQYF.

The gene calls are TRBV5-6 and TRBJ2-7, with D possibly TRBD1 on 6 matching bases. This CDR3 has 11 amino acids. CDR1 and CDR2 from the germline V gene are SGHDT and YYEEEE. Trimming took off 2 bases at V and 7 bases at J, with 7 bases between the two ends. CDR3 amino acids: CASSFTGEQYF. The DNA of the CDR3 is TGTGCCAGCAGCTTTACAGGGGAGCAGTACTTC.

The chain links TRBV7-2 to TRBJ1-1, with a possible D match to TRBD1 (6 bases). Germline loops: CDR1 SGHTA, CDR2 FQGNSA. This CDR3 is 15 amino acids long. V lost 5 bases and J lost 5, with 18 bases in between. Here the CDR3 DNA reads TGTGCCAGCAGCCGACATGGAAACAGGGAAACTGAAGCTTTCTTT. Amino acid sequence: CASSRHGNRETEAFF.

The chain recombines TRBV5-1 with TRBJ1-2, with TRBD1 matching over 7 bases. Trimming at V came to 4 bases and at J to 1 base, leaving 7 bases not matched to a gene. In germline, CDR1 is SGHRS, CDR2 YFSETQ. This CDR3 has 15 residues. CDR3 sequence (DNA): TGCGCCAGCAGCCTTTCCCGGGACAGTAACTATGGCTACACCTTC. Protein sequence: CASSLSRDSNYGYTF.